One sample yielded the 17 T cell receptor beta chains listed below, sequenced in a study of CD8 T cells in Susac syndrome. RNA was extracted with the RNeasy kit, and a quantity of roughly 0.5 to 1 ug was reverse transcribed using random hexamers. TCRdb independently ran MiXCR on the immunoSEQ multiplex PCR reads; one entry per CDR3 protein. The table shows roughly 75,000 distinct CDR3 sequences, with 93% occurring only once. The material sequenced was CD4+ T cells from PBMCs. The receptors come from a human donor with Susac syndrome.

The DNA of the CDR3 is TGCAGTGCTATTCGTAGCGGGGGGGCGAACACCGGGGAGCTGTTTTTT. Translating it yields CSAIRSGGANTGELFF. The J gene is TRBJ2-2, the V gene TRBV20-1; TRBD2 aligns across 11 bases. After removal of 4 bases from V and 0 bases from J, the junction contained 4 bases not matched to a gene. The CDR3 sequence is 16 residues long. The germline V gene has CDR1 DFQATT and CDR2 SNEGSKA (reference sequence).

The chain recombines TRBV7-6 with TRBJ2-3; 10 bases are shared with TRBD2. V was clipped by 1 base and J by 7 bases; unmatched bases: 11. The CDR3 consists of 17 residues. Germline assignment: CDR1 SGHVS and CDR2 FNYEAQ. CDR3 nucleotides: TGTGCCAGCAGCTTAGTGGCTAGCGGGGGCCTTGGCAATACGCAGTATTTT. Translating gives CASSLVASGGLGNTQYF.

J is TRBJ2-1 and V is TRBV6-2 or TRBV6-3; 8 positions match TRBD2. CDR1 MNHEY and CDR2 SVGEGT come from the germline V gene. J was trimmed by 0 bases and V by 4 bases; bases with no gene match: 5. This CDR3 spans 16 amino acids. The chain's CDR3 is CASSWQRGPSYNEQFF. CDR3 coding DNA: TGTGCCAGCAGTTGGCAGCGGGGGCCCTCCTACAATGAGCAGTTCTTC.

The genes are TRBV18 and TRBJ2-3, with D hard to call. This CDR3 is 14 amino acids long. V lost 3 bases and J 0 bases, leaving 7 bases between the germline ends. The germline V gene has CDR1 KGHSH and CDR2 LQKENI. The CDR3 region has the DNA TGTGCCAGCTCACCTCTGCAAAGCACAGATACGCAGTATTTT. It encodes CASSPLQSTDTQYF.

This chain links TRBV20-1 with TRBJ1-5, with TRBD1 as a possible D gene (6 bases). The V gene lost 0 bases and the J gene lost 3 bases, with 12 bases spanning the gap. The CDR3 spans 15 residues. Germline V gene lookup returns CDR1 DFQATT and CDR2 SNEGSKA (reference sequence). The CDR3 coding sequence is TGCAGTGCTAGAGACCCGACAGGTAACAATCAGCCCCAGCATTTT. Translated, it gives CSARDPTGNNQPQHF.

This chain connects TRBV20-1 to TRBJ2-5; D is unresolved. V was cut by 3 bases and J by 1 base, with 3 bases left in between. The CDR3 consists of 11 residues. The V gene's germline CDR1 is DFQATT and CDR2 SNEGSKA (reference sequence). The CDR3 DNA is TGCAGTGCTAGCGGCCAAGAGACCCAGTACTTC. Protein sequence: CSASGQETQYF.

This sequence joins TRBV19 and TRBJ2-5; 10 nucleotides align to TRBD1. Germline trimming cut 4 bases from V and 5 bases from J; bases unmatched to any gene: 7. Germline-derived CDR1 and CDR2 are LNHDA and SQIVND (reference sequence). This CDR3 is 15 amino acids long. Here the CDR3 DNA reads TGTGCCAGTAGTACGGACAGGGGGGTAACGGAGACCCAGTACTTC. It yields the protein CASSTDRGVTETQYF. The full variable domain, its missing parts supplied by reference TRBV19 and TRBJ2-5, is DGGITQSPKYLFRKEGQNVTLSCEQNLNHDAMYWYRQDPGQGLRLIYYSQIVNDFQKGDIAEGYSVSREKKESFPLTVTSAQKNPTAFYLCASSTDRGVTETQYFGPGTRLLVL.

The chain has TRBV20-1 and TRBJ2-2; 11 bases line up with TRBD2. The CDR3 is 15 amino acids. Germline V gene lookup returns CDR1 DFQATT and CDR2 SNEGSKA (reference sequence). J was trimmed by 5 bases and V by 0 bases; bases with no gene match: 2. The CDR3 DNA is TGCAGTGCTAGAGATAGCGGGGGGGCAACCGGGGAGCTGTTTTTT. Translating gives CSARDSGGATGELFF.

The chain is built from TRBV6-5 and TRBJ2-7; the match to TRBD1 covers 11 bases. Germline V gene data show CDR1 as MNHEY and CDR2 as SVGAGI. CDR3 length: 14 residues. V was pared by 5 bases and J by 3 bases, with 3 bases of the junction left unmatched. The CDR3 DNA reads TGTGCCAGCAGTCTCGGGACAGGGGGCTACGAGCAGTACTTC. It is translated as CASSLGTGGYEQYF.

The chain couples TRBV7-2 to TRBJ1-1; D remains unclear. The V end lost 4 bases, the J end lost 0 bases, and 6 bases lay between the germline ends. The CDR3 has 13 amino acids. Germline V gene lookup returns CDR1 SGHTA and CDR2 FQGNSA. Here the CDR3 DNA reads TGTGCCAGCAGCTCCGGGATGAACACTGAAGCTTTCTTT. Amino acids: CASSSGMNTEAFF. Together with reference TRBV7-2 and TRBJ1-1, the CDR3 gives the full variable domain: GAGVSQSPSNKVTEKGKDVELRCDPISGHTALYWYRQSLGQGLEFLIYFQGNSAPDKSGLPSDRFSAERTGGSVSTLTIQRTQQEDSAVYLCASSSGMNTEAFFGQGTRLTVV.

The V gene is TRBV30, the J gene TRBJ1-4; a weak D match, TRBD1 (6 bases). Looked up from germline, CDR1 is GTSNPN and CDR2 is SVGIG (reference sequence). The CDR3 contains 15 residues. V was shortened by 3 bases and J by 4 bases, with 15 bases between the two germline ends. The CDR3 spells CAWSVKRTVNEKLFF. The CDR3 DNA is TGTGCCTGGAGCGTCAAACGGACAGTTAATGAAAAACTGTTTTTT.

The V gene is TRBV18, the J gene TRBJ2-5, with 8 bases matching TRBD2. Germline trimming cut 3 bases from V and 0 bases from J; bases unmatched to any gene: 6. Germline CDR1 reads KGHSH; CDR2 reads LQKENI. The CDR3 extends over 16 amino acids. This CDR3 is CASSPGRGIYQETQYF. The CDR3 nucleotides read TGTGCCAGCTCACCCGGGAGGGGAATATACCAAGAGACCCAGTACTTC.

Comment on this clonotype: The junction and the germline gene differ at one end; a read error may be behind it. The J gene is TRBJ2-1, the V gene TRBV6-5; perhaps D is TRBD1 or TRBD2 (5 bases each). Germline CDR1 MNHEY, CDR2 SVGAGI. The CDR3 is 14 residues long. Written as DNA, the CDR3 is TGTGCCAGCAGTGACTCCGGGGCAGGCGATGAGCAGTCCTTC. Translated, it gives CASSDSGAGDEQSF.

The genes are TRBV20-1 and TRBJ1-1, with 7 positions matching TRBD1. Losses at the gene ends were 6 bases for V and 4 bases for J; bases not matched to a gene: 11. This CDR3 spans 14 amino acids. Per the germline V gene, CDR1 is DFQATT and CDR2 is SNEGSKA (reference sequence). CDR3 region: CSAAGGLRFTEAFF. The CDR3 coding sequence is TGCAGTGCCGCAGGGGGTCTTCGGTTCACTGAAGCTTTCTTT.

This rearrangement joins TRBV20-1 to TRBJ1-2, with a weak D call TRBD1 (6 bases). With 0 bases removed from V and 7 bases from J, the gap between germline ends came to 30 bases. The germline gives CDR1 DFQATT, CDR2 SNEGSKA (reference sequence). This CDR3 spans 19 amino acids. Written as DNA, the CDR3 is TGCAGTGCTAGAGATGGGGCCCTGGTGGACTGGGGGCAGGGAACTGGCTACACCTTC. The encoded protein is CSARDGALVDWGQGTGYTF.

This chain joins TRBV18 and TRBJ1-4; D is possibly TRBD1 (5 bases). The CDR3 consists of 15 residues. Germline CDR1 KGHSH, CDR2 LQKENI. Trimming removed 2 bases at V and 8 bases at J, with 15 bases between. CDR3 in amino acids: CASSPSSRVDEKLFF. The CDR3 DNA follows: TGTGCCAGCTCACCAAGCTCCAGGGTGGACGAAAAACTGTTTTTT.

The chain combines TRBV7-8 with TRBJ1-6, with D perhaps TRBD1 (5 bases). Per germline, CDR1 SGHVS and CDR2 FQNEAQ. The V and J ends lost 0 bases and 5 bases respectively, with 8 bases between them. The CDR3 consists of 15 residues. CDR3 amino acids: CASSLAQGDNSPLHF. The CDR3, as DNA: TGTGCCAGCAGCTTAGCGCAAGGGGATAATTCACCCCTCCACTTT.